These 3 T cell receptor beta chains were all obtained from the same sample, sequenced in a study of early T cells in non-severe SARS-CoV-2 infection. TCRdb used MiXCR to reprocess the 5' RACE reads, holding one entry per CDR3 protein. The table records over 50,000 distinct CDR3 sequences, approximately 9.3% of them present only once. Material for sequencing was whole blood. The origin of the receptors is an adult who was a healthcare worker with PCR-confirmed SARS-CoV-2 infection or an uninfected control (not recorded which).

The chain couples TRBV5-4 to TRBJ2-3; weak D call: TRBD1 (5 bases). Germline V CDR1 and CDR2: SGHNT, YYREEE (reference sequence). The CDR3 sequence is 15 residues long. V lost 4 bases to trimming and J lost 5 bases, with 17 bases between them. CDR3 bases: TGTGCCAGCAGCCCAAGGACAAAAACGAGAGATACGCAGTATTTT. It encodes CASSPRTKTRDTQYF.

This sequence joins TRBV28 and TRBJ1-2; D is ambiguous. Trimming took 2 bases from V and 2 from J, leaving 15 bases between them. The CDR3 covers 16 residues. The germline CDR1 and CDR2 sequences are MDHEN and SYDVKM. The CDR3 protein is CASSLIAGRRNYGYTF. The CDR3 coding sequence is TGTGCCAGCAGTTTAATCGCCGGACGGAGGAACTATGGCTACACCTTC.

The table lists this clonotype with a few counts. The chain links TRBV7-2 to TRBJ2-1; 9 nucleotides align to TRBD2. V was clipped by 5 bases and J by 5 bases; unmatched bases: 13. Germline values: CDR1 SGHTA, CDR2 FQGNSA. The CDR3 totals 17 residues. In nucleotides, the CDR3 is TGTGCCAGCAGCCGACGGGTGGTAGCGGGGGCCGACAATGAGCAGTTCTTC. Translation gives CASSRRVVAGADNEQFF. Full variable domain (remainder filled in from reference TRBV7-2 and TRBJ2-1): GAGVSQSPSNKVTEKGKDVELRCDPISGHTALYWYRQSLGQGLEFLIYFQGNSAPDKSGLPSDRFSAERTGGSVSTLTIQRTQQEDSAVYLCASSRRVVAGADNEQFFGPGTRLTVL.